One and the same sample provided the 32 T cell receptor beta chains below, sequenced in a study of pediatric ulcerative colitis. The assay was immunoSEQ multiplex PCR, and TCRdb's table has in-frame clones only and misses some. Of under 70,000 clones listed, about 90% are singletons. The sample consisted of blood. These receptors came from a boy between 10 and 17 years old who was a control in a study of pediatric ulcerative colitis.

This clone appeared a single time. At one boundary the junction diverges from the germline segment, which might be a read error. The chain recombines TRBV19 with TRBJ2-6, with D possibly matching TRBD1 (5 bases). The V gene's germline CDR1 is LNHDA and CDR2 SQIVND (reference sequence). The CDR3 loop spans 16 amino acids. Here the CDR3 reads CASSLEGASGANVLTF. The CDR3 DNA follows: TGTGCCAGTAGTTTAGAAGGGGCTTCTGGGGCCAACGTCCTGACTTTC.

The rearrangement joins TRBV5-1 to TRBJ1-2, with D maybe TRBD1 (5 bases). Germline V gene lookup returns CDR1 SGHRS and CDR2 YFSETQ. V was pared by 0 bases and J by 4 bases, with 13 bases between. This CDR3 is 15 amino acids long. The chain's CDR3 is CASSLVQGETYGYTF. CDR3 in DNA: TGCGCCAGCAGCTTGGTTCAGGGTGAAACCTATGGCTACACCTTC.

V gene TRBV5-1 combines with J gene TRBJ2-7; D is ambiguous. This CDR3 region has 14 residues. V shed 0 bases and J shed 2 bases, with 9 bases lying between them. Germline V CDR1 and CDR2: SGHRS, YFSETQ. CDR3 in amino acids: CASSLGAGTYEQYF. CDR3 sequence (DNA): TGCGCCAGCAGCTTGGGGGCAGGTACCTACGAGCAGTACTTC.

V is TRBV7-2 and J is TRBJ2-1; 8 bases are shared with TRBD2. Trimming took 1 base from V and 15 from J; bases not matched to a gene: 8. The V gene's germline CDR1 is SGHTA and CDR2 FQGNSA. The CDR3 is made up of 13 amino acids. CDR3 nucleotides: TGTGCCAGCAGCTTAGAAATAGCGGGAACTTGGTTCTTC. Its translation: CASSLEIAGTWFF.

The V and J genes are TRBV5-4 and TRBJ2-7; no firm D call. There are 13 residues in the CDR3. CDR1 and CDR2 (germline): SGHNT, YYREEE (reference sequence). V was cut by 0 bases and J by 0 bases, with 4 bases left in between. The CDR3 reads CASSLVASYEQYF. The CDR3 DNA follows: TGTGCCAGCAGCTTGGTCGCCTCCTACGAGCAGTACTTC.

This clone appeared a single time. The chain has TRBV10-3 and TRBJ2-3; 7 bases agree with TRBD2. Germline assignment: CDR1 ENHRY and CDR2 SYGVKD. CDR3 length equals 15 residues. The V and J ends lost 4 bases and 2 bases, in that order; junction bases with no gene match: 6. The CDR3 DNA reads TGTGCCATCAGTGCCGGCGGGGGTGTCACAGATACGCAGTATTTT. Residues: CAISAGGGVTDTQYF.

CDR3 in DNA: TGCGCCAGCAGCCAAGGGGGCGGAGCGGGAGGGCCTGATGAGCAGTTCTTC. This encodes CASSQGGGAGGPDEQFF. This chain uses TRBV4-1 with TRBJ2-1; TRBD2 matches 10 bases. Trimming cost V 1 base and J 8 bases; bases outside gene matches: 11. The CDR3 loop spans 17 amino acids. CDR1 is MGHRA and CDR2 is YSYEKL in the germline V gene.

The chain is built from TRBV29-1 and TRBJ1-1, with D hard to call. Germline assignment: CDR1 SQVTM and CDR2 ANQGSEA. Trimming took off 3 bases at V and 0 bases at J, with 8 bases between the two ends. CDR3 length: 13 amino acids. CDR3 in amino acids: CSVDVRLNTEAFF. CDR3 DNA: TGCAGCGTTGATGTAAGGTTGAACACTGAAGCTTTCTTT. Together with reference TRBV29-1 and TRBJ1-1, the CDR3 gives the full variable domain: SAVISQKPSRDICQRGTSLTIQCQVDSQVTMMFWYRQQPGQSLTLIATANQGSEATYESGFVIDKFPISRPNLTFSTLTVSNMSPEDSSIYLCSVDVRLNTEAFFGQGTRLTVV.

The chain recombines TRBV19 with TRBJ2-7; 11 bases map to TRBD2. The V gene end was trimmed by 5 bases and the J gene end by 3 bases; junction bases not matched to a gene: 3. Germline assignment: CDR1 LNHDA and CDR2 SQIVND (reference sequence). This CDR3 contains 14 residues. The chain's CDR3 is CASSGTSGVYEQYF. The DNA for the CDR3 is TGTGCCAGTAGTGGGACTAGCGGAGTCTACGAGCAGTACTTC.

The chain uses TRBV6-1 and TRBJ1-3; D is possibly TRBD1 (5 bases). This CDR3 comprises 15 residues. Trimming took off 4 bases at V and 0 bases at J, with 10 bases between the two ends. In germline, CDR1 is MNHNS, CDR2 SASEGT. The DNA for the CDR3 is TGTGCCAGCAGTGCCATAGGGGCCTCTGGAAACACCATATATTTT. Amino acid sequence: CASSAIGASGNTIYF.

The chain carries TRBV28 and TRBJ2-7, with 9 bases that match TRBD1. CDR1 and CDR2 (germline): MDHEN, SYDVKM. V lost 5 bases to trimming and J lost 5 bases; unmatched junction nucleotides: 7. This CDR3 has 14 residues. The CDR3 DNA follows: TGTGCCAGCAGTGGACAGGGGTTGAGGGACGAGCAGTACTTC. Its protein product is CASSGQGLRDEQYF.

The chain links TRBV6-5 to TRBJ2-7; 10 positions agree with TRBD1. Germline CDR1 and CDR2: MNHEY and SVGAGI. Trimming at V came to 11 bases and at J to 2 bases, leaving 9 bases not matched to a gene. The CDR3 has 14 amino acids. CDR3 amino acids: CAVRPGQGTYEQYF. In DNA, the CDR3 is TGTGCCGTCCGGCCGGGACAGGGGACCTACGAGCAGTACTTC.

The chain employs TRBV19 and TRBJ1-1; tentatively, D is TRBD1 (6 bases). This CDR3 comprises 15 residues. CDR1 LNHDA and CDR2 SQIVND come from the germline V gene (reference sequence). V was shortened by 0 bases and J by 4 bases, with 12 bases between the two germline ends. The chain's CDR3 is CASSIDREGGTEAFF. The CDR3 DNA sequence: TGTGCCAGTAGTATAGACAGGGAAGGGGGCACTGAAGCTTTCTTT.

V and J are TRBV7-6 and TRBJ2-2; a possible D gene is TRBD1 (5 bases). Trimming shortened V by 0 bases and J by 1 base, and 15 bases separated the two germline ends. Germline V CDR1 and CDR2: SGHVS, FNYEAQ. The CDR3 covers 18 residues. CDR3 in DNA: TGTGCCAGCAGCTTAGCGCCGGTGGGTGGACAGAACACCGGGGAGCTGTTTTTT. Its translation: CASSLAPVGGQNTGELFF.

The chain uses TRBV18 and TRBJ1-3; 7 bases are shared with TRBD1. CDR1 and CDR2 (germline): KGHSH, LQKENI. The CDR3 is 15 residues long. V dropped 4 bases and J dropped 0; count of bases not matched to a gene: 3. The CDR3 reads CASSLDRDSGNTIYF. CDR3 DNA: TGTGCCAGCTCACTAGACAGGGACTCTGGAAACACCATATATTTT. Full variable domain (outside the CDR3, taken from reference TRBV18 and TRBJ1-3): NAGVMQNPRHLVRRRGQEARLRCSPMKGHSHVYWYRQLPEEGLKFMVYLQKENIIDESGMPKERFSAEFPKEGPSILRIQQVVRGDSAAYFCASSLDRDSGNTIYFGEGSWLTVV.

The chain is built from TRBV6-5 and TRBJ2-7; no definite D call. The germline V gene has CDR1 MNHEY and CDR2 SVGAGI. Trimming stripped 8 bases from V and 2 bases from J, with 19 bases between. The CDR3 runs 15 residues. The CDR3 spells CASHISLRHPYEQYF. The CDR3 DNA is TGTGCCAGCCATATATCACTACGCCATCCCTACGAGCAGTACTTC.

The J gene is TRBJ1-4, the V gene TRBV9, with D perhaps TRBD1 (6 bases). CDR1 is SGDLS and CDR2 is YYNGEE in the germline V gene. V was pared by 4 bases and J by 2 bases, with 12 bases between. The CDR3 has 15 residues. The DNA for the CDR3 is TGTGCCAGCAGCTCGACAGGATCCACTAATGAAAAACTGTTTTTT. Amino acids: CASSSTGSTNEKLFF.

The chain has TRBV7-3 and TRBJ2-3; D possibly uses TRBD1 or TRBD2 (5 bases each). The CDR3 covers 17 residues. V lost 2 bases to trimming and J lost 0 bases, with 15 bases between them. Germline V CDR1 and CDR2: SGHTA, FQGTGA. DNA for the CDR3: TGTGCCAGCAGCTTATGGGGCCAGCGGCTTAGCACAGATACGCAGTATTTT. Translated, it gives CASSLWGQRLSTDTQYF.

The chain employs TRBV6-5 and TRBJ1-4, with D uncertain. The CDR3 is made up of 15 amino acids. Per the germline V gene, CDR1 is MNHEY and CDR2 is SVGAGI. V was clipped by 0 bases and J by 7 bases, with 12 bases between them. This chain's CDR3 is CASSYSTEGGEKLFF. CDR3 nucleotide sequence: TGTGCCAGCAGTTACTCGACTGAAGGTGGTGAAAAACTGTTTTTT.

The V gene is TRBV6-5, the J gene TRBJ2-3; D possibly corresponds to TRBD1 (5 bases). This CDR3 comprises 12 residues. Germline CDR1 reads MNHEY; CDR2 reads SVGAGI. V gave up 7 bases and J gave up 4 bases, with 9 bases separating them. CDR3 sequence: CASTGFSDTQYF. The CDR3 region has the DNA TGTGCCAGCACAGGGTTTTCAGATACGCAGTATTTT.

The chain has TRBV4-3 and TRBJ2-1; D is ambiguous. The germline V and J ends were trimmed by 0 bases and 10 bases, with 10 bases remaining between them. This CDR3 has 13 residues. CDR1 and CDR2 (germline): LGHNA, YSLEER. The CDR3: CASSQDGDPEQFF. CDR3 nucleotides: TGCGCCAGCAGCCAAGACGGCGACCCCGAGCAGTTCTTC.

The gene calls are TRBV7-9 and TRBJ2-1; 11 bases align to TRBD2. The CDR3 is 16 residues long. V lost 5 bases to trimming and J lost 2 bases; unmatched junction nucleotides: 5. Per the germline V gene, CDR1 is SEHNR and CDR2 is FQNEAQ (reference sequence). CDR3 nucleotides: TGTGCCAGCAGCATAAGACTAGCGGGAACCTACAATGAGCAGTTCTTC. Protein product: CASSIRLAGTYNEQFF.

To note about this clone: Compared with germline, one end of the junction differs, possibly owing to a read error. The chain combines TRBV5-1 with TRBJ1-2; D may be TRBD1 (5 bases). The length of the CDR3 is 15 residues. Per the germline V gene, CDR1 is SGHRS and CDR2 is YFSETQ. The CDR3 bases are TGCGCCGGCAGACCGGGACCCAGCTTTAGCTATGGCTACACCTTC. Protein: CAGRPGPSFSYGYTF. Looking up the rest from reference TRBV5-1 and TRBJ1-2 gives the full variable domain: KAGVTQTPRYLIKTRGQQVTLSCSPISGHRSVSWYQQTPGQGLQFLFEYFSETQRNKGNFPGRFSGRQFSNSRSEMNVSTLELGDSALYLCAGRPGPSFSYGYTFGSGTRLTVV.

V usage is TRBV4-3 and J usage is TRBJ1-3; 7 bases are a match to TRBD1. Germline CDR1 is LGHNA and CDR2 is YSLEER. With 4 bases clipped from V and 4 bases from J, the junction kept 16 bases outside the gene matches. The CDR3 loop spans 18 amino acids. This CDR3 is CASSLDSYDRASGNTIYF. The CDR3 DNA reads TGCGCCAGCAGCCTTGATTCTTACGACAGGGCCTCCGGAAACACCATATATTTT.

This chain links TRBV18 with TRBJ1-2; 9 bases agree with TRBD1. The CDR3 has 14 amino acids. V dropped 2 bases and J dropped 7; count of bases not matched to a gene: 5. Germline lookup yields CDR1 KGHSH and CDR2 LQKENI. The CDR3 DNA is TGTGCCAGCTCACCAAGGGACAGGGAAGGTGGCTACACCTTC. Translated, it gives CASSPRDREGGYTF.

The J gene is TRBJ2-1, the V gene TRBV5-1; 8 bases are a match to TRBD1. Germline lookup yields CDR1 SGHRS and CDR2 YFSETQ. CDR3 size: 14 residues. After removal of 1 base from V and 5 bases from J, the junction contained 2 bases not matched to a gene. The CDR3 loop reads CASSLTGGNNEQFF. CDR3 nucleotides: TGCGCCAGCAGCTTGACAGGGGGGAACAATGAGCAGTTCTTC.

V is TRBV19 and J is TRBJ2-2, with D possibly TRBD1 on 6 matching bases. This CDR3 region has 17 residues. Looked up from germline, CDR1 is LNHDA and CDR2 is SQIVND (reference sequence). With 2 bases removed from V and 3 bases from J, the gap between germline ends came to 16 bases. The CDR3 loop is CASSIIHRAADTGELFF. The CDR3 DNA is TGTGCCAGTAGTATAATCCACAGGGCGGCGGACACCGGGGAGCTGTTTTTT. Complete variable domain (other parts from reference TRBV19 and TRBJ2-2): DGGITQSPKYLFRKEGQNVTLSCEQNLNHDAMYWYRQDPGQGLRLIYYSQIVNDFQKGDIAEGYSVSREKKESFPLTVTSAQKNPTAFYLCASSIIHRAADTGELFFGEGSRLTVL.

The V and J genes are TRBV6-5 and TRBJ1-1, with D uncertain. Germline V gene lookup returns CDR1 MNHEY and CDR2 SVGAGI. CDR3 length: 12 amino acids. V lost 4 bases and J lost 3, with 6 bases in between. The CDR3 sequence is CASSFGDTEAFF. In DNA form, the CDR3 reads TGTGCCAGCAGTTTCGGTGACACTGAAGCTTTCTTT.

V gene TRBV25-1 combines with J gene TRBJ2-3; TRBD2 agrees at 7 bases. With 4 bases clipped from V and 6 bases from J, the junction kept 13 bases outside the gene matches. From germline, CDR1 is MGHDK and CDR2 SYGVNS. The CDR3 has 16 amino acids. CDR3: CASSVSSAGDLDTQYF. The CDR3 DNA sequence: TGTGCCAGCAGTGTTTCTTCGGCGGGAGATTTGGATACGCAGTATTTT.

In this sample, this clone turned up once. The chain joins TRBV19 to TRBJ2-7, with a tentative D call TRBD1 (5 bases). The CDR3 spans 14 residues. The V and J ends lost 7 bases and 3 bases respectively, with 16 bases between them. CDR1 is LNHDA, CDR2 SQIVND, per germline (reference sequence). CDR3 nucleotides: TGTGCCAGTACTGTGGACATGAACGGCTACGAGCAGTACTTC. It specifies CASTVDMNGYEQYF.

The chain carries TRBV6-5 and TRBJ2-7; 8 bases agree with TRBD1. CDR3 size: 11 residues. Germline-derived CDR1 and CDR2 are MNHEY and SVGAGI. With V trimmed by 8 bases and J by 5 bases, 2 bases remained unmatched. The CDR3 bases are TGTGCCAGCCGGACAGGGAACGAGCAGTACTTC. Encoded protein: CASRTGNEQYF.

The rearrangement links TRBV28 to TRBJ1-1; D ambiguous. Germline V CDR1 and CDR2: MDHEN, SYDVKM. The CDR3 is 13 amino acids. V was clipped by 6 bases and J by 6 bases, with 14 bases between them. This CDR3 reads CASSTGIIPEAFF. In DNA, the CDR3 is TGTGCCAGCAGCACTGGTATCATCCCTGAAGCTTTCTTT.